Listed here are 19 T cell receptor beta chains from one sample, sequenced in a study of breast tumors, draining lymph nodes, adjacent tissues. From the multiplex PCR reads, TCRdb called clonotypes with MiXCR, one entry per CDR3 protein. The sample consists of approximately 230,000 distinct CDR3 sequences, less than 35% of them appearing once. Breast cancer patients provided tissue from their axillary draining lymph nodes. Sequenced material: axillary lymph node tissue. The receptors originated from a female donor with breast cancer. Some clones in this sample may be carry-over from other donors' samples.

This clonotype was counted many times. The chain combines TRBV4-2 with TRBJ1-4; a weak D match, TRBD1 (6 bases). This CDR3 spans 16 amino acids. Trimming removed 3 bases from V and 3 bases from J, with 14 bases in between. The germline CDR1 and CDR2 sequences are LGHNA and YNFKEQ. The CDR3 DNA sequence: TGTGCCAGCAGCCAGGGAAGGGGGAGGTCTAATGAAAAACTGTTTTTT. Translating gives CASSQGRGRSNEKLFF.

With respect to this clonotype: A clone one base away is much larger, so this may be a read error. This chain links TRBV27 with TRBJ2-1; D ambiguous. Deletions cut 6 bases from V and 4 bases from J, with 4 bases between. This CDR3 comprises 11 residues. CDR1 MNHEY and CDR2 SMNVEV come from the germline V gene (reference sequence). The CDR3 nucleotides read TGTGCCAGCAGAGAGTACAATGAGCAGTTCTTC. It yields the protein CASREYNEQFF.

This clonotype was seen repeatedly, ten times or more. The chain combines TRBV6-1 with TRBJ2-7; 8 positions agree with TRBD1. After removal of 6 bases from V and 2 bases from J, the junction contained 6 bases not matched to a gene. Germline-derived CDR1 and CDR2 are MNHNS and SASEGT. The CDR3 extends over 14 amino acids. The CDR3, as DNA: TGTGCCAGCAGCAGACAGGGGTCTGCCTACGAGCAGTACTTC. Protein sequence: CASSRQGSAYEQYF.

This clonotype came up many times. The chain uses TRBV3-1 and TRBJ1-4, with a tentative D call TRBD1 (6 bases). The germline V and J ends were trimmed by 4 bases and 6 bases, with 12 bases remaining between them. The CDR3 covers 14 residues. CDR1 and CDR2 (germline): LGHDT, YNNKEL (reference sequence). CDR3 sequence: CASSPETGDEKLFF. The DNA for the CDR3 is TGTGCCAGCAGCCCGGAGACAGGCGATGAAAAACTGTTTTTT.

The genes are TRBV10-3 and TRBJ1-6, with a tentative D call TRBD1 (6 bases). Per the germline V gene, CDR1 is ENHRY and CDR2 is SYGVKD. The CDR3 loop spans 14 amino acids. Between the trimmed V and J ends, which lost 8 bases and 8 bases, there was a span of 16 bases. Here the CDR3 reads CAIPYLDRYSPLHF. The CDR3 nucleotides are TGTGCCATCCCCTACCTAGACAGGTATTCACCCCTCCACTTT.

In the case of this clonotype: The germline gene is not matched at one end of the junction; a read error may be the cause. V and J are TRBV20-1 and TRBJ2-5, with D possibly matching TRBD2 (6 bases). This CDR3 spans 16 amino acids. Germline-derived CDR1 and CDR2 are DFQATT and SNEGSKA (reference sequence). DNA of the CDR3: TGCAGTGCTGGATACCTAGCTAGCGCGTACCAAGGGACCCAGTACTTC. Amino acids: CSAGYLASAYQGTQYF.

This clonotype was seen ten or more times. This chain connects TRBV2 to TRBJ1-6; D is unresolved. This CDR3 region has 16 residues. The germline V and J ends were trimmed by 3 bases and 7 bases, with 16 bases remaining between them. CDR1 and CDR2 (germline): SNHLY, FYNNEI. CDR3 residues: CASSEFKGTGNSPLHF. The DNA of the CDR3 is TGTGCCAGCAGTGAGTTTAAGGGAACGGGGAATTCACCCCTCCACTTT.

There are many counts of this clonotype. The rearrangement joins TRBV2 to TRBJ1-4; D is uncertain. Trimming took off 3 bases at V and 9 bases at J, with 14 bases between the two ends. CDR3 length equals 14 residues. Germline V gene lookup returns CDR1 SNHLY and CDR2 FYNNEI. The CDR3 DNA is TGTGCCAGCAGTGAGGGGAGTTCGAAGAAAAAACTGTTTTTT. This codes for CASSEGSSKKKLFF.

This clonotype was observed many times. V is TRBV12-3 or TRBV12-4 and J is TRBJ1-2; TRBD1 is a possible D gene (5 bases). V was cut by 6 bases and J by 2 bases, with 10 bases left in between. The CDR3 totals 13 residues. The CDR3 DNA reads as TGTGCCAGCAGGAGGGACGGGAACTATGGCTACACCTTC. It specifies CASRRDGNYGYTF.

This clonotype was seen more than once but under ten times. This sequence joins TRBV4-2 and TRBJ2-7; perhaps TRBD2 as D (6 bases). The CDR3 is 15 residues long. The V end lost 0 bases, the J end lost 5 bases, and 14 bases lay between the germline ends. Germline values: CDR1 LGHNA, CDR2 YNFKEQ. For the CDR3, the DNA is TGTGCCAGCAGCCAAGAGCGGGGTACACTCCACGAGCAGTACTTC. This gives the protein CASSQERGTLHEQYF.

This clonotype came up many times. The genes are TRBV5-4 and TRBJ1-6; TRBD1 might be the D (5 bases). The CDR3 is 14 residues long. Looked up from germline, CDR1 is SGHNT and CDR2 is YYREEE (reference sequence). The V gene lost 2 bases and the J gene lost 6 bases, with 9 bases spanning the gap. The DNA for the CDR3 is TGTGCCAGCAGCTTAACACAGGTTAATTCACCCCTCCACTTT. Residues: CASSLTQVNSPLHF.

The CDR3 coding sequence is TGCGCCAGCAGCCCCCAGTTTGGGGGAAACTACAATGAGCAGTTCTTC. Protein product: CASSPQFGGNYNEQFF. This chain joins TRBV5-1 and TRBJ2-1; either TRBD1 or TRBD2 may fit D (5 bases each). The CDR3 is 16 residues long. CDR1 is SGHRS, CDR2 YFSETQ, per germline. Trimming shortened V by 4 bases and J by 3 bases, and 17 bases separated the two germline ends.

This clonotype was recorded many times. This sequence joins TRBV5-1 and TRBJ2-6; D uncertain. CDR3 size: 15 residues. V lost 0 bases and J 0 bases, leaving 4 bases between the germline ends. CDR1 is SGHRS, CDR2 YFSETQ, per germline. The CDR3 nucleotides read TGCGCCAGCAGCTTGGCGGGCTCTGGGGCCAACGTCCTGACTTTC. It specifies CASSLAGSGANVLTF.

J is TRBJ1-1 and V is TRBV19; possible D gene TRBD1, 6 bases. Trimming stripped 9 bases from V and 8 bases from J, with 19 bases between. The germline V gene has CDR1 LNHDA and CDR2 SQIVND (reference sequence). This CDR3 spans 13 amino acids. This CDR3 reads CASIMMGAGEAFF. The CDR3 region has the DNA TGTGCCAGCATCATGATGGGGGCAGGGGAAGCTTTCTTT.

Note on this clonotype: A much more abundant neighbour one base away suggests this may be a read error. The V and J genes are TRBV6-5 and TRBJ2-7, with a weak D call TRBD1 (5 bases). Germline V gene lookup returns CDR1 MNHEY and CDR2 SVGAGI. With 5 bases removed from V and 4 bases from J, the gap between germline ends came to 9 bases. The CDR3 spans 12 residues. Here the CDR3 reads CASSPGMYEQYF. Here the CDR3 DNA reads TGTGCCAGCAGTCCAGGGATGTACGAGCAGTACTTC.

This clonotype was counted at least ten times. The CDR3 nucleotides read TGTGCCAGCAGCGGGACTAGCCCCACCGGGGAGCTGTTTTTT. Protein: CASSGTSPTGELFF. The chain recombines TRBV9 with TRBJ2-2, with 8 bases identical to TRBD2. Unmatched junction bases numbered 2, after V lost 3 bases and J lost 4 bases. The CDR3 length is 14 residues. From germline, CDR1 is SGDLS and CDR2 YYNGEE.

The gene calls are TRBV6-4 and TRBJ2-3; D is uncertain. Deletions cut 2 bases from V and 3 bases from J, with 3 bases between. The CDR3 is made up of 12 amino acids. In germline, CDR1 is MRHNA, CDR2 SNTAGT. CDR3 sequence (DNA): TGTGCCAGCAGTGACCCGACAGATACGCAGTATTTT. It codes for CASSDPTDTQYF.

Comment on this clonotype: This may be a read error, as it is one base from a much larger clone. The chain has TRBV7-6 and TRBJ2-1; TRBD1 matches 10 bases. V shed 1 base and J 8 bases; nucleotides not matched to a gene: 11. CDR3 length: 17 residues. CDR1 and CDR2 (germline): SGHVS, FNYEAQ. The CDR3 DNA is TGTGCCAGCAGCTTAGGACCGACAGGGACAGGGGAAGATGAGCAGTTCTTC. Residues: CASSLGPTGTGEDEQFF.

This clonotype was seen repeatedly, ten times or more. V gene TRBV2 combines with J gene TRBJ2-2, with D unclear. Between the trimmed V and J ends, which lost 3 bases and 6 bases, there was a span of 2 bases. The CDR3 is made up of 11 amino acids. Germline CDR1 is SNHLY and CDR2 is FYNNEI. The CDR3 DNA sequence: TGTGCCAGCAGTGAGCCCGGGGAGCTGTTTTTT. It specifies CASSEPGELFF.